A selection of T cell receptor beta chains follows, all from one sample in a study of CD8 T cells in Susac syndrome. TCRdb re-analysed the immunoSEQ multiplex PCR reads in MiXCR, keeping a single row per CDR3 protein. The top ten clones hold about 0.12% of a sample with 400,000 to 550,000 distinct CDR3 sequences, approximately 85% of them seen once. The sample was CD8+ T cells from PBMCs. Receptors were obtained from a human donor with multiple sclerosis. CDR3s include the opening cysteine and the closing phenylalanine or tryptophan. Each record gives: J gene, V gene, D gene, CDR3 protein. D genes are given only for firm matches.

J: TRBJ2-4
V: TRBV2
D: -
CDR3: CASSEAGGRMEIAKNIQYF

J: TRBJ2-1
V: TRBV20-1
D: -
CDR3: CSATQGNEQFF

J: TRBJ1-5
V: TRBV30
D: -
CDR3: CAWSVGVRGQPQHF

J: TRBJ2-1
V: TRBV5-1
D: TRBD2
CDR3: CASSFFLAGGPYNEQFF

J: TRBJ2-1
V: TRBV7-6
D: TRBD2
CDR3: CASSQGLAVEQFF

J: TRBJ2-7
V: TRBV12-3/TRBV12-4
D: TRBD1
CDR3: CASSQIMTGTSFAQYF

J: TRBJ2-7
V: TRBV19
D: -
CDR3: CASSEGGEASYEQYF

J: TRBJ2-1
V: TRBV6-2/TRBV6-3
D: -
CDR3: CASTLEGTIHNEQFF

J: TRBJ2-1
V: TRBV7-2
D: -
CDR3: CASSFGPYQGNEQFF

J: TRBJ2-7
V: TRBV27
D: -
CDR3: CASSLSGFGFYEQYF

J: TRBJ2-1
V: TRBV30
D: -
CDR3: CAWSSGPSSYNEQFF

J: TRBJ2-1
V: TRBV6-5
D: -
CDR3: CASSYSMFADYSYNEQFF

J: TRBJ2-6
V: TRBV7-8
D: TRBD1
CDR3: CASSSEQGTYSGANVLTF

J: TRBJ1-5
V: TRBV4-1
D: -
CDR3: CASSQALAGRDSNQPQHF

J: TRBJ1-1
V: TRBV15
D: -
CDR3: CATSTSVGLEAFF

J: TRBJ1-5
V: TRBV27
D: -
CDR3: CASSPLGSTDQPQHF

J: TRBJ1-2
V: TRBV25-1
D: -
CDR3: CASSPLEGFGSGYGYTF

J: TRBJ2-6
V: TRBV7-2
D: -
CDR3: CASSQGRSGANVLTF

J: TRBJ2-1
V: TRBV20-1
D: TRBD2
CDR3: CSASGLAGGTLSYNEQFF

J: TRBJ2-7
V: TRBV19
D: TRBD2
CDR3: CASSAGTSGFYEQYF

J: TRBJ2-3
V: TRBV27
D: -
CDR3: CASSLGGETDTQYF

J: TRBJ2-1
V: TRBV5-1
D: TRBD2
CDR3: CASSLGGLAGVSYNEQFF

J: TRBJ1-2
V: TRBV6-5
D: TRBD1
CDR3: CASSYSGQARGSYTF

J: TRBJ2-7
V: TRBV7-9
D: -
CDR3: CASSLVGDEQYF

J: TRBJ2-1
V: TRBV6-4
D: -
CDR3: CASSAHASGHFDNEQFF

J: TRBJ2-7
V: TRBV7-8
D: TRBD1
CDR3: CAIQNRDRASEQYF

J: TRBJ2-7
V: TRBV7-9
D: -
CDR3: CASSLGETSEYF

J: TRBJ2-1
V: TRBV7-7
D: TRBD1
CDR3: CASSSSRDRDYNEQFF

J: TRBJ1-1
V: TRBV7-2
D: -
CDR3: CASSFPGSEAFF

J: TRBJ2-5
V: TRBV5-1
D: -
CDR3: CASSLRPGEGETQYF

J: TRBJ1-2
V: TRBV27
D: TRBD1
CDR3: CASRLTGGTYGYTF

J: TRBJ2-2
V: TRBV4-1
D: -
CDR3: CASSQGSGVGNTGELFF

J: TRBJ2-5
V: TRBV3-1
D: -
CDR3: CASSQDNPRRYPETQYF

J: TRBJ2-7
V: TRBV9
D: TRBD2
CDR3: CASSVGGGSEQYF

J: TRBJ1-5
V: TRBV3-1
D: -
CDR3: CASSQETGGQPQHF

J: TRBJ1-1
V: TRBV24-1
D: -
CDR3: CATSDPTGTEAFF

J: TRBJ1-6
V: TRBV18
D: TRBD1
CDR3: CASSPGQPYNSPLHF

J: TRBJ2-7
V: TRBV5-1
D: TRBD1
CDR3: CASSSREGQESYEQYF

J: TRBJ2-7
V: TRBV10-3
D: TRBD1
CDR3: CAIEDRAYEQYF

J: TRBJ2-2
V: TRBV24-1
D: TRBD1
CDR3: CATSAGQDTGELFF

J: TRBJ1-1
V: TRBV5-1
D: -
CDR3: CASSPDGINTEAFF

J: TRBJ2-5
V: TRBV30
D: -
CDR3: CASEGGAKTQYF

J: TRBJ2-1
V: TRBV3-1
D: -
CDR3: CASSQVGVGPYNEQFF

J: TRBJ1-2
V: TRBV5-1
D: -
CDR3: CASSGLDGYTF

J: TRBJ2-2
V: TRBV5-1
D: TRBD2
CDR3: CASSLGLAGGSNTGELFF

J: TRBJ2-1
V: TRBV9
D: -
CDR3: CASSVGGGSNNEQFF

J: TRBJ2-3
V: TRBV13
D: TRBD2
CDR3: CASSLSASGRSTDTQYF

J: TRBJ1-1
V: TRBV30
D: -
CDR3: CAWSQGMESTEAFF

J: TRBJ2-1
V: TRBV27
D: -
CDR3: CASSWAEGNPSYNEQFF

J: TRBJ2-1
V: TRBV5-1
D: -
CDR3: CASSPEGTGADNEQFF

J: TRBJ2-1
V: TRBV7-9
D: -
CDR3: CASSLAWDDNEQFF

J: TRBJ2-3
V: TRBV7-9
D: TRBD1
CDR3: CASSRQGEGTDTQYF

J: TRBJ2-3
V: TRBV12-3/TRBV12-4
D: TRBD1
CDR3: CASSQTGPQEDTQYF

J: TRBJ2-2
V: TRBV20-1
D: TRBD2
CDR3: CSANGLELGTGELFF

J: TRBJ2-1
V: TRBV7-9
D: TRBD2
CDR3: CASSPPLAGSYNEQFF